The subject of this entry is one T cell receptor beta chain. Sequencing used cDNA as its template, made by extracting RNA and reverse transcribing it. Sequencing used immunoSEQ multiplex PCR; TCRdb keeps in-frame clones, though not all of them. The data contain 150,000 to 200,000 clones, under 80% of them singletons. The data were taken from a study of CD8+ T cells in alopecia areata. Treatment noted: oral pan-JAK inhibitor, 5-10 mg twice daily. Germline CDR1 SQVTM, CDR2 ANQGSEA. The V and J ends lost 5 bases and 5 bases, in that order; junction bases with no gene match: 12. This CDR3 contains 18 residues.

The specimen was CD4+ T cells sorted from blood, collected around week 50, from a patient treated with tofacitinib. The V and J genes are TRBV29-1 and TRBJ2-1, with 16 nucleotides matching TRBD2. The sequence was collected from a human donor with alopecia areata. CDR3 sequence (DNA): TGCAGCGTTAGAGTCGGGACTAGCGGGGGGGCGTCGCACAATGAGCAGTTCTTC. Protein: CSVRVGTSGGASHNEQFF.